The 6 T cell receptor beta chains below were found in one sample sequenced in a study of sequential checkpoint blockade in melanoma. Sample treatment: randomized to nivolumab then ipilimumab (arm A) or the reverse (arm B). TCRdb's table, derived via immunoSEQ multiplex PCR, lists solely in-frame clones and lacks some. The table has around 13,000 clones, about 78% seen once. The starting material was CD8+ T cells sorted from blood (inferred from file names), obtained from a patient given nivolumab and ipilimumab in sequence. The receptors were sampled from a human donor with melanoma.

The V gene is TRBV10-3, the J gene TRBJ1-2; D unresolved. Germline V gives CDR1 ENHRY, CDR2 SYGVKD. Trimming removed 0 bases from V and 4 bases from J, with 9 bases in between. CDR3 length: 14 residues. CDR3: CAISESTGFYGYTF. CDR3 bases: TGTGCCATCAGTGAGTCAACGGGGTTCTATGGCTACACCTTC.

This chain joins TRBV9 and TRBJ2-7; 7 bases are shared with TRBD2. V was clipped by 3 bases and J by 0 bases; unmatched bases: 6. Germline CDR1 and CDR2: SGDLS and YYNGEE. This CDR3 comprises 15 residues. CDR3 nucleotide sequence: TGTGCCAGCAGCGAGGGACGCGGGAGCTCCTACGAGCAGTACTTC. This codes for CASSEGRGSSYEQYF.

The chain carries TRBV4-1 and TRBJ2-5, with a tentative D call TRBD2 (5 bases). The assigned J gene may be wrong: the sequence end matches TRBJ2-7 better. Germline lookup yields CDR1 MGHRA and CDR2 YSYEKL. The CDR3 consists of 13 residues. In DNA, the CDR3 is TGCGCCAGCAGTACCGGGGACTCCTACGAGCAGTACTTC. Protein sequence: CASSTGDSYEQYF.

The CDR3 is CASSVDGQGVNEQYF. The CDR3, as DNA: TGTGCCAGCAGCGTAGACGGACAGGGTGTCAACGAGCAGTACTTC. The chain couples TRBV9 to TRBJ2-7; 8 bases fit TRBD1. The CDR3 is 15 residues long. In germline, CDR1 is SGDLS, CDR2 YYNGEE. The V and J ends lost 0 bases and 5 bases, in that order; junction bases with no gene match: 7.

This chain uses TRBV13 with TRBJ1-6, with 8 positions matching TRBD1. Germline CDR1 and CDR2: PRHDT and FYEKMQ (reference sequence). The CDR3 loop spans 16 amino acids. The J segment lost 3 bases and the V segment lost 5 bases, leaving 6 bases of the junction unmatched. The CDR3 coding sequence is TGTGCCAGCAGCCACTTCGGACAGGGCTATAATTCACCCCTCCACTTT. Its protein is CASSHFGQGYNSPLHF.

The genes are TRBV4-1 and TRBJ2-1; 10 bases agree with TRBD2. The germline V gene has CDR1 MGHRA and CDR2 YSYEKL. CDR3 length equals 16 residues. Losses at the gene ends were 4 bases for V and 4 bases for J; bases not matched to a gene: 7. CDR3 residues: CASSLALAGVYNEQFF. The DNA of the CDR3 is TGCGCCAGCAGCCTTGCCCTAGCGGGGGTTTACAATGAGCAGTTCTTC.